The clone carrying this T cell receptor (beta chain) was observed a handful of times. Primers for the PCR totalled 60 Vbeta and 13 Jbeta. Profiling relied on immunoSEQ multiplex PCR, and the TCRdb table lists in-frame clones only, not all of them. The sample contains 180,000 or so clones, approximately 9.5% of which appear only once. These data come from a study of cytomegalovirus exposure and HLA in healthy donors. V dropped 2 bases and J dropped 4 bases, with 15 bases sitting between them. Germline V gene lookup returns CDR1 SGHRS and CDR2 YFSETQ. This CDR3 has 15 amino acids. The chain employs TRBV5-1 and TRBJ1-1; possibly TRBD1 for D (6 bases). Sequencing input: PBMCs. This receptor was identified in a woman aged 25 to 45 in good health and CMV-seropositive. This chain's CDR3 is CASSFRGRVGTEAFF. The CDR3 DNA sequence: TGCGCCAGCAGCTTCAGGGGAAGGGTTGGCACTGAAGCTTTCTTT.